This T cell receptor (beta chain) was sequenced in a study of blood T cell repertoires in COVID-19. Study overall: Sample material is recorded as cDNA or gDNA derived from T cells, B-cell-depleted T cells, or PBMCs.

The assay was immunoSEQ multiplex PCR, and TCRdb's table has in-frame clones only and misses some. The sample includes approximately 180,000 clones, roughly 87% of them seen just once. V was shortened by 1 base and J by 4 bases, with 13 bases between the two germline ends. The germline gives CDR1 LGHNT, CDR2 FRNRAP. The CDR3 runs 15 residues. The specimen sequenced was PBMCs or T cells enriched from blood (not recorded which). The V gene is TRBV12-5, the J gene TRBJ1-1; perhaps TRBD1 as D (6 bases). The source of this sequence is a woman aged 40 to 49 with acute COVID-19. In nucleotides, the CDR3 is TGTGCTAGTGGTTTGGAACAGGGTTTGGCCACTGAAGCTTTCTTT. It specifies CASGLEQGLATEAFF.